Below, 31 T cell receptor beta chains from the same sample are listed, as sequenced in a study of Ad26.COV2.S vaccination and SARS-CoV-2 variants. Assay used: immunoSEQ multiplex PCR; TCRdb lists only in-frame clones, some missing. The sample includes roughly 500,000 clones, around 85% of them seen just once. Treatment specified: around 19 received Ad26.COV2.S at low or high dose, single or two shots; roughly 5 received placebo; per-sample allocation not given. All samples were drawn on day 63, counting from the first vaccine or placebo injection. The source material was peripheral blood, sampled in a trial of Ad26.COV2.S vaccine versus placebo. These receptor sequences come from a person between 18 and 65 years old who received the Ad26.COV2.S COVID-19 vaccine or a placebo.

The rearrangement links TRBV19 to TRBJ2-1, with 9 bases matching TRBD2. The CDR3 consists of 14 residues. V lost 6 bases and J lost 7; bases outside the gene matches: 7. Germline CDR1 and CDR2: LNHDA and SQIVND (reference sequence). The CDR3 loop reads CASRASGNTNEQFF. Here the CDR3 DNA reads TGTGCCAGTAGGGCTAGCGGGAATACAAATGAGCAGTTCTTC. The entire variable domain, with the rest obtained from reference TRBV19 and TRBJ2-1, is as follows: DGGITQSPKYLFRKEGQNVTLSCEQNLNHDAMYWYRQDPGQGLRLIYYSQIVNDFQKGDIAEGYSVSREKKESFPLTVTSAQKNPTAFYLCASRASGNTNEQFFGPGTRLTVL.

CDR3 region: CASMAGKNEQFF. The DNA of the CDR3 is TGTGCCAGCATGGCAGGAAAAAATGAGCAGTTCTTC. This sequence joins TRBV27 and TRBJ2-1; D not resolved. This CDR3 has 12 residues. V was clipped by 7 bases and J by 7 bases, with 11 bases between them. Per germline, CDR1 MNHEY and CDR2 SMNVEV (reference sequence).

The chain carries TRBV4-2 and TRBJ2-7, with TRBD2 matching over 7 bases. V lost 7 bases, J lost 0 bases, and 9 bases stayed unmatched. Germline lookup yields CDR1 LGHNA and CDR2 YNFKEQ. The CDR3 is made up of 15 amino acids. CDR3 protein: CASMPVAGRSYEQYF. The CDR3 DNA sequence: TGTGCCAGCATGCCCGTAGCGGGCCGCTCCTACGAGCAGTACTTC.

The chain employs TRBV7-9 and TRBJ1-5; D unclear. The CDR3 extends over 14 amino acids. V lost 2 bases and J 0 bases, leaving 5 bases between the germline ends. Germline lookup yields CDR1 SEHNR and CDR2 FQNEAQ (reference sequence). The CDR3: CASSLRGSNQPQHF. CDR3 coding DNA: TGTGCCAGCAGCTTACGTGGTAGCAATCAGCCCCAGCATTTT.

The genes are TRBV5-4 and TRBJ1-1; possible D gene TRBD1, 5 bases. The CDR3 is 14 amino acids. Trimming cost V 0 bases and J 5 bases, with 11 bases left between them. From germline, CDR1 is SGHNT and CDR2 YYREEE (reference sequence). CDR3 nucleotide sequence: TGTGCCAGCAGCTTGGGTCGGCAGGGAACTGAAGCTTTCTTT. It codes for CASSLGRQGTEAFF.

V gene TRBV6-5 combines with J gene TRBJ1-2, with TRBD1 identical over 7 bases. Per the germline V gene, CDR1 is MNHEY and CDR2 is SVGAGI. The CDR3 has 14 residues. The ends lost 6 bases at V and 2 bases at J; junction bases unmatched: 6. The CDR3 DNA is TGTGCCAGCAGGAGGGGGCAGGGCAACTATGGCTACACCTTC. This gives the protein CASRRGQGNYGYTF.

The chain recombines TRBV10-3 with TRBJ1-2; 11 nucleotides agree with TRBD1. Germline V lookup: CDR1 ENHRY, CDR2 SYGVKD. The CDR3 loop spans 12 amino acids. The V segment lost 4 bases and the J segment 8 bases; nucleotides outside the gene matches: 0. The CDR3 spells CAISGTGGGYTF. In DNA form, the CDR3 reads TGTGCCATCAGTGGGACAGGGGGCGGCTACACCTTC.

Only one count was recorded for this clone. CDR3 bases: TGTGCCAGCAGCTCCAGTTGGGTGGCGGGAGGGAAAGGTGAGCAGTTCTTC. It translates to CASSSSWVAGGKGEQFF. The chain is built from TRBV7-9 and TRBJ2-1; 9 bases agree with TRBD2. The V gene end was trimmed by 4 bases and the J gene end by 9 bases; junction bases not matched to a gene: 16. This CDR3 contains 17 residues. CDR1 and CDR2 from the germline V gene are SEHNR and FQNEAQ (reference sequence).

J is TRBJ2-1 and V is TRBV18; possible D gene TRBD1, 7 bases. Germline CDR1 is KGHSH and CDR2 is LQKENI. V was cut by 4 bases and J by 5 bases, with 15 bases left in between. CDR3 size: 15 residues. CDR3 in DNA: TGTGCCAGCTCACTCGCAGGGGGGCCGAACAATGAGCAGTTCTTC. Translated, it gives CASSLAGGPNNEQFF.

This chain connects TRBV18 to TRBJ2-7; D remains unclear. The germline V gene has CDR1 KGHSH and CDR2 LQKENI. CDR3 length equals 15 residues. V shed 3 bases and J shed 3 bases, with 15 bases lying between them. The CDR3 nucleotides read TGTGCCAGCTCACCCGACCCACCTCCCCTCTACGAGCAGTACTTC. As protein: CASSPDPPPLYEQYF.

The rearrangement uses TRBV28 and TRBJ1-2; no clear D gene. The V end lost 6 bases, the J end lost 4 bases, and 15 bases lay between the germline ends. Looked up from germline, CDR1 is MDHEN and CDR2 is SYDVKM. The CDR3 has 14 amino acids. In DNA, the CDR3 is TGTGCCAGCAGATTGAACGGGCGCCTCTATGGCTACACCTTC. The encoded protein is CASRLNGRLYGYTF.

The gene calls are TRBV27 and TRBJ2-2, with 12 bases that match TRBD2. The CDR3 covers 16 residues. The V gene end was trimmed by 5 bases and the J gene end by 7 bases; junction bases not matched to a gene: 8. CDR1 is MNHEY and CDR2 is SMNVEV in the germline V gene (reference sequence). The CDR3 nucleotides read TGTGCCAGCAGTCAACGACTAGCGGGAGTAGTCGGGGAGCTGTTTTTT. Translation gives CASSQRLAGVVGELFF.

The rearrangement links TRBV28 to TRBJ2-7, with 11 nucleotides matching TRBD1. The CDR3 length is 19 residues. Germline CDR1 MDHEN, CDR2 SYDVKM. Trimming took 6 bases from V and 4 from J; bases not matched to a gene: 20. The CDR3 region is CASSPYFGTGGIIGYEQYF. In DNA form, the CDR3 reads TGTGCCAGCAGCCCCTACTTCGGGACAGGGGGAATCATAGGGTACGAGCAGTACTTC.

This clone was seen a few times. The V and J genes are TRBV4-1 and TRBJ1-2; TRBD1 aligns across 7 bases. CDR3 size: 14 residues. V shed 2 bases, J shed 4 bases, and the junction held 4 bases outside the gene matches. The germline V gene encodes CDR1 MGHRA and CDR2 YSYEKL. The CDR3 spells CASSQPTGTYGYTF. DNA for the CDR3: TGCGCCAGCAGCCAACCGACAGGGACCTATGGCTACACCTTC.

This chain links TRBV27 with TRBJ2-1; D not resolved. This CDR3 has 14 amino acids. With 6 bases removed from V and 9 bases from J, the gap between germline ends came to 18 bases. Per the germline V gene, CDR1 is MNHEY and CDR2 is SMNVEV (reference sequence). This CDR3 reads CASRGDSPLSEQFF. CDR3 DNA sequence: TGTGCCAGCAGAGGTGATTCCCCCCTTAGTGAGCAGTTCTTC.

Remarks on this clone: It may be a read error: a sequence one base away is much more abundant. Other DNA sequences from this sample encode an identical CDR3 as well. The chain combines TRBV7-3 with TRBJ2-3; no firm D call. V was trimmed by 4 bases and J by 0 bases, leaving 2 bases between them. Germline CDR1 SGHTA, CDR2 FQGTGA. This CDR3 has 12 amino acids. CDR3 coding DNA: TGTGCCAGCAGCTCTAGCACAGATACGCAGTATTTT. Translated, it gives CASSSSTDTQYF.

The CDR3 protein is CASSPLSNEQFF. The CDR3 DNA is TGTGCCAGCAGCCCTTTAAGCAATGAGCAGTTCTTC. The chain uses TRBV11-2 and TRBJ2-1; D is unclear. The CDR3 is made up of 12 amino acids. Germline CDR1 SGHAT, CDR2 FQNNGV. The V end lost 5 bases, the J end lost 6 bases, and 8 bases lay between the germline ends.

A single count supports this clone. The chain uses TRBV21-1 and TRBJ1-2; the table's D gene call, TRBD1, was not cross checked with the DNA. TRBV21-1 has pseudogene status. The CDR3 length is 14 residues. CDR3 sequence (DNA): TGTGCCAGCGGATGCCGGGACAGGATCTATGGCTACACCTTC. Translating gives CASGCRDRIYGYTF.

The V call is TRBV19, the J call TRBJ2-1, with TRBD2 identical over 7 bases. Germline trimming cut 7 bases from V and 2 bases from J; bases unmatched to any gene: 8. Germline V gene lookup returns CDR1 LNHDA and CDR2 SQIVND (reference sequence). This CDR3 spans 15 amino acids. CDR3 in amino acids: CASTRRAGAYNEQFF. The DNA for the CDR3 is TGTGCCAGTACCCGTCGGGCGGGGGCCTACAATGAGCAGTTCTTC.

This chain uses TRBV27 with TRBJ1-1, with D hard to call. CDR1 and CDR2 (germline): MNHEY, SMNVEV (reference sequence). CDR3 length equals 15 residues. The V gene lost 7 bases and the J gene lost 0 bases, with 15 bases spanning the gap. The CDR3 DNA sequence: TGTGCCAGCACCCCTGGTGCAGTAATGAACACTGAAGCTTTCTTT. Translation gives CASTPGAVMNTEAFF.

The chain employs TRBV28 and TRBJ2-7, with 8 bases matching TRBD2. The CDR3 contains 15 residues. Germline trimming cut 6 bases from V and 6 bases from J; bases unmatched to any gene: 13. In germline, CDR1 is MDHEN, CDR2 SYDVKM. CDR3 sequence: CASSDPLGAGGEQYF. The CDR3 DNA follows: TGTGCCAGCAGCGACCCCCTGGGCGCGGGAGGCGAGCAGTACTTC.

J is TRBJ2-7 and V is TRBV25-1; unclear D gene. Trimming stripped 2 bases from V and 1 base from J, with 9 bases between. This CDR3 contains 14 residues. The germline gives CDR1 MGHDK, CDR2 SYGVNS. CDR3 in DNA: TGTGCCAGCAGTGAAGGTGGACCTTCCTACGAGCAGTACTTC. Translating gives CASSEGGPSYEQYF.

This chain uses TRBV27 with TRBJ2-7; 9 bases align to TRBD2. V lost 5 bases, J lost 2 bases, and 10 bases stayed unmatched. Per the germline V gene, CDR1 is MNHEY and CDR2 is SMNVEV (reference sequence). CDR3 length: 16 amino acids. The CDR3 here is CASSPLPSGRPYEQYF. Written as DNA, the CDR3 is TGTGCCAGCAGTCCCCTGCCGAGCGGGAGGCCCTACGAGCAGTACTTC.

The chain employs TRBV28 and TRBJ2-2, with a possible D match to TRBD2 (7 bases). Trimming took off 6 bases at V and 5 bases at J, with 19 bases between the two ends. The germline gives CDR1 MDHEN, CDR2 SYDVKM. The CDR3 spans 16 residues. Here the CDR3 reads CASRKQGGVITGELFF. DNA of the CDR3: TGTGCCAGCAGAAAACAAGGGGGGGTAATAACCGGGGAGCTGTTTTTT. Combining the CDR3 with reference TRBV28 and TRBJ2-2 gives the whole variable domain DVKVTQSSRYLVKRTGEKVFLECVQDMDHENMFWYRQDPGLGLRLIYFSYDVKMKEKGDIPEGYSVSREKKERFSLILESASTNQTSMYLCASRKQGGVITGELFFGEGSRLTVL.

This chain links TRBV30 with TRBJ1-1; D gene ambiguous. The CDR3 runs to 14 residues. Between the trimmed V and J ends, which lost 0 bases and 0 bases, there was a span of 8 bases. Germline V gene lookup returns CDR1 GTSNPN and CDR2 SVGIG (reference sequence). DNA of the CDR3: TGTGCCTGGAGTGTCGGCGGGATGAACACTGAAGCTTTCTTT. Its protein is CAWSVGGMNTEAFF.

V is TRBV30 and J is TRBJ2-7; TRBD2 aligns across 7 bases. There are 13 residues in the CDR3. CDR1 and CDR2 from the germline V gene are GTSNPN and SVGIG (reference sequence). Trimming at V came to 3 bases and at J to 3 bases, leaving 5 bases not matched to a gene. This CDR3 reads CAWSSGLDYEQYF. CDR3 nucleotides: TGTGCCTGGAGCTCCGGACTAGACTACGAGCAGTACTTC.

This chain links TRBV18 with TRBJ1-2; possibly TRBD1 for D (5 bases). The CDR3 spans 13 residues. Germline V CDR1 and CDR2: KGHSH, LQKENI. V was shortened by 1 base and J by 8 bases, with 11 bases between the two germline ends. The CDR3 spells CASSPQEGDGYTF. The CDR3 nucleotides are TGTGCCAGCTCACCACAAGAAGGGGACGGCTACACCTTC.

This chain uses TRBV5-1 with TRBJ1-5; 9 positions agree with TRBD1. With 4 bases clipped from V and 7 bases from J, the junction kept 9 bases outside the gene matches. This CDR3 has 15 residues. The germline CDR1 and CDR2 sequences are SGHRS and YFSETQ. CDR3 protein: CASSPGQGRGQPQHF. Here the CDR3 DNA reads TGCGCCAGCAGCCCTGGACAGGGGAGGGGGCAGCCCCAGCATTTT. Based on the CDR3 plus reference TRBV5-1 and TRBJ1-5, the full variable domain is KAGVTQTPRYLIKTRGQQVTLSCSPISGHRSVSWYQQTPGQGLQFLFEYFSETQRNKGNFPGRFSGRQFSNSRSEMNVSTLELGDSALYLCASSPGQGRGQPQHFGDGTRLSIL.

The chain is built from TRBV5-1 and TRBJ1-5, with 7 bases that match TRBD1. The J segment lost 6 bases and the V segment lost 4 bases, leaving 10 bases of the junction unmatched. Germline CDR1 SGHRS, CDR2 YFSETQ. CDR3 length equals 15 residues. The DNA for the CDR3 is TGCGCCAGCAGCCCCGGGGTGCAGGGGGGTCAGCCCCAGCATTTT. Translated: CASSPGVQGGQPQHF.

Here the CDR3 reads CASSLAGSNTEAFF. CDR3 DNA: TGTGCCAGCAGTTTGGCGGGATCGAACACTGAAGCTTTCTTT. The chain uses TRBV28 and TRBJ1-1, with unresolved D. Trimming stripped 3 bases from V and 1 base from J, with 9 bases between. There are 14 residues in the CDR3. Germline assignment: CDR1 MDHEN and CDR2 SYDVKM. Using reference TRBV28 and TRBJ1-1 for the parts outside the CDR3, the full variable domain is DVKVTQSSRYLVKRTGEKVFLECVQDMDHENMFWYRQDPGLGLRLIYFSYDVKMKEKGDIPEGYSVSREKKERFSLILESASTNQTSMYLCASSLAGSNTEAFFGQGTRLTVV.

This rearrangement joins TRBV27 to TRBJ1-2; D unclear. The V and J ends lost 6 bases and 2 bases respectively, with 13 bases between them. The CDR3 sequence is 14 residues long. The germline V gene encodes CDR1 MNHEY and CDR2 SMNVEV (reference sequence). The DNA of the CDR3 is TGTGCCAGCAGCCTCAGGAGTCGGAACTATGGCTACACCTTC. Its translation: CASSLRSRNYGYTF.